These T cell receptor beta chains were read from a single sample in a study of T cell responses to AZD1222 COVID-19 vaccine. TCRdb keeps only in-frame clones here, not all; method: immunoSEQ multiplex PCR. Of about 130,000 clones listed, roughly 93% are singletons. The sequencing here drew on peripheral blood, taken on day 0 of AZD1222 vaccination. These receptors were obtained from an adult in good health. Each CDR3 is given with its conserved first and last residue. A D gene is named only where the DNA matches it firmly. Only part of the rows carry a size: once, few, many, or a class if the clone is expanded.

CDR3: CASSPQTGGGLYNEQFF; DNA: TGTGCCAGCTCACCACAGACAGGGGGTGGCCTCTACAATGAGCAGTTCTTC; J: TRBJ2-1; D: TRBD1; size: many; V: TRBV18
CDR3: CASSYSPEMNTEAFF; DNA: TGTGCCAGCAGTTACTCTCCAGAGATGAACACTGAAGCTTTCTTT; J: TRBJ1-1; D: .; size: few; V: TRBV6-5
CDR3: CASKQGTNYGYTF; DNA: TGTGCCAGCAAACAGGGTACTAACTATGGCTACACCTTC; J: TRBJ1-2; D: .; size: .; V: TRBV28
CDR3: CASSQVRLAGGYQETQYF; DNA: TGCGCCAGCAGCCAAGTTCGACTAGCGGGAGGATACCAAGAGACCCAGTACTTC; J: TRBJ2-5; D: TRBD2; size: .; V: TRBV4-1
CDR3: CASSPTAQNTEAFF; DNA: TGTGCCAGCTCACCAACAGCTCAGAACACTGAAGCTTTCTTT; J: TRBJ1-1; D: .; size: .; V: TRBV18
CDR3: CASRFALAGGSQITDTQYF; DNA: TGCGCCAGCAGATTCGCCTTAGCGGGAGGCTCGCAAATCACAGATACGCAGTATTTT; J: TRBJ2-3; D: TRBD2; size: .; V: TRBV5-1
CDR3: CASSLAGGGGYNEQFF; DNA: TGCGCCAGCAGCTTGGCCGGGGGAGGAGGCTACAATGAGCAGTTCTTC; J: TRBJ2-1; D: .; size: .; V: TRBV5-1
CDR3: CASDRAEPDTQYF; DNA: TGCGCCAGCGACAGGGCCGAACCAGATACGCAGTATTTT; J: TRBJ2-3; D: TRBD1; size: .; V: TRBV5-1
CDR3: CASGTGSREQYF; DNA: TGTGCCAGCGGGACAGGCTCTAGGGAGCAGTACTTC; J: TRBJ2-7; D: TRBD1; size: .; V: TRBV9
CDR3: CAWSVPGLARNEQFF; DNA: TGTGCCTGGAGTGTCCCGGGACTAGCGCGCAATGAGCAGTTCTTC; J: TRBJ2-1; D: TRBD2; size: .; V: TRBV30
CDR3: CASSEAQQFYGYTF; DNA: TGTGCCAGCAGTGAAGCGCAGCAGTTCTATGGCTACACCTTC; J: TRBJ1-2; D: .; size: .; V: TRBV2
CDR3: CASSSEGATEAFF; DNA: TGTGCCAGCAGCTCCGAGGGGGCCACTGAAGCTTTCTTT; J: TRBJ1-1; D: TRBD1; size: .; V: TRBV9
CDR3: CASSLIAGGFNEQFF; DNA: TGTGCCAGCAGCTTGATAGCGGGAGGGTTCAATGAGCAGTTCTTC; J: TRBJ2-1; D: TRBD2; size: once; V: TRBV5-5
CDR3: CAISESETASYEQYF; DNA: TGTGCCATCAGTGAGTCGGAGACAGCGTCCTACGAGCAGTACTTC; J: TRBJ2-7; D: .; size: .; V: TRBV10-3
CDR3: CASSLISGSKTQYF; DNA: TGTGCCAGCAGTTTAATTTCCGGTAGTAAGACCCAGTACTTC; J: TRBJ2-5; D: .; size: .; V: TRBV28
CDR3: CASSGVREGPNTEAFF; DNA: TGTGCCAGCAGCGGGGTTCGGGAGGGACCGAACACTGAAGCTTTCTTT; J: TRBJ1-1; D: .; size: .; V: TRBV6-4
CDR3: CSVRGSYNSPLHF; DNA: TGCAGCGTACGAGGGAGTTATAATTCACCCCTCCACTTT; J: TRBJ1-6; D: .; size: .; V: TRBV29-1
CDR3: CASSDRDRAQETQYF; DNA: TGTGCCAGCAGTGACCGGGACAGGGCGCAAGAGACCCAGTACTTC; J: TRBJ2-5; D: TRBD1; size: .; V: TRBV2
CDR3: CASSHGQGINEQFF; DNA: TGTGCCAGTAGCCACGGACAGGGGATCAATGAGCAGTTCTTC; J: TRBJ2-1; D: TRBD1; size: .; V: TRBV19
CDR3: CASSIGVFDYTF; DNA: TGTGCCAGTAGTATAGGAGTGTTTGACTACACCTTC; J: TRBJ1-2; D: .; size: .; V: TRBV19
CDR3: CASSLDSLNTEAFF; DNA: TGCGCCAGCAGCTTGGACAGTTTGAACACTGAAGCTTTCTTT; J: TRBJ1-1; D: .; size: .; V: TRBV5-1
CDR3: CASRSDSLNTEAFF; DNA: TGCGCCAGCAGATCGGACAGTTTGAACACTGAAGCTTTCTTT; J: TRBJ1-1; D: .; size: .; V: TRBV5-1
CDR3: CSGGEGGYTF; DNA: TGCAGCGGAGGGGAGGGTGGCTACACCTTC; J: TRBJ1-2; D: .; size: .; V: TRBV29-1
CDR3: CASSYTGGNTIYF; DNA: TGTGCCAGCAGCTACACAGGCGGAAACACCATATATTTT; J: TRBJ1-3; D: .; size: .; V: TRBV6-5
CDR3: CASSQEAFDGELFF; DNA: TGTGCCAGCAGCCAAGAAGCTTTTGACGGGGAGCTGTTTTTT; J: TRBJ2-2; D: .; size: .; V: TRBV4-2
CDR3: CASSPMGLAGNGELFF; DNA: TGTGCCAGCAGCCCCATGGGACTAGCGGGAAACGGGGAGCTGTTTTTT; J: TRBJ2-2; D: TRBD2; size: .; V: TRBV5-4